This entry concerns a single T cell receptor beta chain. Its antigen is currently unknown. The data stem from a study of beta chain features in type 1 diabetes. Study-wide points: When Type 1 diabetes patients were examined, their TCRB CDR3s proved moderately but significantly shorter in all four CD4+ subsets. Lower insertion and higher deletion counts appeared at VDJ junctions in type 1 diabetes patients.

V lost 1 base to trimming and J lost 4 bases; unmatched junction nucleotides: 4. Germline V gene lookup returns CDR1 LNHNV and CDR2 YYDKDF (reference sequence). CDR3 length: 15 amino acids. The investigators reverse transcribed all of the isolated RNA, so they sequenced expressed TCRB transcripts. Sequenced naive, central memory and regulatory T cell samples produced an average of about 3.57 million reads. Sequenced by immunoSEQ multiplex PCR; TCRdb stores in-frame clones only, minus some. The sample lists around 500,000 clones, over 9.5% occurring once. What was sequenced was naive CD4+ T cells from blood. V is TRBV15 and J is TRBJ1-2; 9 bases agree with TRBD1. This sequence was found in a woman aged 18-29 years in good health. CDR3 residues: CATSRAGQGGYGYTF. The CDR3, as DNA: TGTGCCACCAGCAGAGCGGGACAGGGTGGCTATGGCTACACCTTC.